A selection of T cell receptor beta chains follows, all from one sample in a study of shared clonotypes between healthy human individuals. Clones were sequenced by immunoSEQ multiplex PCR, and TCRdb holds only the in-frame ones, with some missing. The table has roughly 2,300,000 clones, less than 95% seen once. Sequencing was carried out using naive CD4+ T cells from PBMCs. The receptors were sampled from a man younger than 35 in good health. Some clones in this sample may be carry-over from other donors' samples. Each CDR3 is given with its conserved first and last residue. The order of the fields is J gene, D gene, V gene, clone size, CDR3 DNA, CDR3 protein. A D gene is named only where the DNA matches it firmly. Clone sizes are given selectively: once, few, many, or a class where the clone is expanded.

J gene: TRBJ1-3
D gene: NA
V gene: TRBV19
clone size: NA
CDR3 DNA: TGTGCCAGTAGTATAGATCAAGGACAGCGTACCATATATTTT
CDR3 protein: CASSIDQGQRTIYF

J gene: TRBJ1-3
D gene: NA
V gene: TRBV4-1
clone size: NA
CDR3 DNA: TGCGCCAGCAGGCGGCTGTGGGGTTCTGGAAACACCATATATTTT
CDR3 protein: CASRRLWGSGNTIYF

J gene: TRBJ1-1
D gene: TRBD1
V gene: TRBV10-3
clone size: NA
CDR3 DNA: TGTGCCATCAGTGAAAACAGGGGTGAGAACACTGAAGCTTTCTTT
CDR3 protein: CAISENRGENTEAFF

J gene: TRBJ2-2
D gene: NA
V gene: TRBV6-6
clone size: NA
CDR3 DNA: TGTGCCAGCAGCCAGGGGAATACCGGGGAGCTGTTTTTT
CDR3 protein: CASSQGNTGELFF

J gene: TRBJ2-4
D gene: NA
V gene: TRBV5-4
clone size: NA
CDR3 DNA: TGTGCCAGCAGTCCGTTTCCAGCCAAAAACATTCAGTACTTC
CDR3 protein: CASSPFPAKNIQYF

J gene: TRBJ2-1
D gene: TRBD1
V gene: TRBV6-6
clone size: NA
CDR3 DNA: TGTGCCAGCAGTAAGGGGGGGACAGGGGGCTACAATGAGCAGTTCTTC
CDR3 protein: CASSKGGTGGYNEQFF

J gene: TRBJ1-4
D gene: TRBD1
V gene: TRBV5-6
clone size: once
CDR3 DNA: TGTGCCAGCAGCGCGGCTCTGAAGGGGGCCGTAGCTAATGAAAAACTGTTTTTT
CDR3 protein: CASSAALKGAVANEKLFF

J gene: TRBJ1-1
D gene: NA
V gene: TRBV19
clone size: NA
CDR3 DNA: TGTGCCAGTAGTCTTATGTTGAACACTGAAGCTTTCTTT
CDR3 protein: CASSLMLNTEAFF

J gene: TRBJ1-1
D gene: NA
V gene: TRBV19
clone size: NA
CDR3 DNA: TGTGCCAGTAGTCCCGGACAGATAGGGAACACTGAAGCTTTCTTT
CDR3 protein: CASSPGQIGNTEAFF

J gene: TRBJ1-2
D gene: NA
V gene: TRBV5-4
clone size: NA
CDR3 DNA: TGTGCCAGCAGCTTGGTCCAGGCGGATGGCTACACCTTC
CDR3 protein: CASSLVQADGYTF

J gene: TRBJ1-2
D gene: TRBD1
V gene: TRBV19
clone size: NA
CDR3 DNA: TGTGCCAGTATAACGACCGGGACAGGGGGCCAATTTGGTATCGGCTACACCTTC
CDR3 protein: CASITTGTGGQFGIGYTF

J gene: TRBJ1-2
D gene: NA
V gene: TRBV5-6
clone size: NA
CDR3 DNA: TGTGCCAGCAGCTTAGGGGTCCGTTATGGCTACACCTTC
CDR3 protein: CASSLGVRYGYTF

J gene: TRBJ1-1
D gene: NA
V gene: TRBV5-5
clone size: NA
CDR3 DNA: TGTGCCAGCAGCAAGGGAGCGGGCACTGAAGCTTTCTTT
CDR3 protein: CASSKGAGTEAFF

J gene: TRBJ2-1
D gene: NA
V gene: TRBV5-1
clone size: NA
CDR3 DNA: TGCGCCAGCAGCTTGGGTGACTTCTACAATGAGCAGTTCTTC
CDR3 protein: CASSLGDFYNEQFF

J gene: TRBJ1-1
D gene: NA
V gene: TRBV4-2
clone size: few
CDR3 DNA: TGTGCCAGCAGCCCTCGACAGATGAACACTGAAGCTTTCTTT
CDR3 protein: CASSPRQMNTEAFF

J gene: TRBJ2-3
D gene: TRBD2
V gene: TRBV4-1
clone size: NA
CDR3 DNA: TGCGCCAGCAGCCAACCCGGACTAGCGGGAAGCACAGATACGCAGTATTTT
CDR3 protein: CASSQPGLAGSTDTQYF

J gene: TRBJ1-2
D gene: TRBD1
V gene: TRBV6-1
clone size: NA
CDR3 DNA: TGTGCCAGCAGTGAAGCGTCTAGGGGGCTGGACTATGGCTACACCTTC
CDR3 protein: CASSEASRGLDYGYTF

J gene: TRBJ1-2
D gene: NA
V gene: TRBV18
clone size: NA
CDR3 DNA: TGTGCCAGCGCCCAGGGGATCGACTATGGCTACACCTTC
CDR3 protein: CASAQGIDYGYTF

J gene: TRBJ1-2
D gene: NA
V gene: TRBV11-2
clone size: NA
CDR3 DNA: TGTGCCAGCAGCTTAGAGTCGAAGCACCTCCATGGCTACACCTTC
CDR3 protein: CASSLESKHLHGYTF

J gene: TRBJ2-5
D gene: NA
V gene: TRBV7-2
clone size: NA
CDR3 DNA: TGTGCCAGCAGCCCCAGGAGTCAAGAGACCCAGTACTTC
CDR3 protein: CASSPRSQETQYF

J gene: TRBJ2-5
D gene: TRBD1
V gene: TRBV7-9
clone size: once
CDR3 DNA: TGTGCCAGCAGCTTATGGGGACAGGGGGCGCAGGAGACCCAGTACTTC
CDR3 protein: CASSLWGQGAQETQYF

J gene: TRBJ2-3
D gene: NA
V gene: TRBV9
clone size: NA
CDR3 DNA: TGTGCCAGCAGCGTAGGGGGCGGGGATACGCAGTATTTT
CDR3 protein: CASSVGGGDTQYF

J gene: TRBJ2-1
D gene: NA
V gene: TRBV7-9
clone size: NA
CDR3 DNA: TGTGCCAGCAGCCCGGACGCCTACAATGAGCAGTTCTTC
CDR3 protein: CASSPDAYNEQFF

J gene: TRBJ2-7
D gene: NA
V gene: TRBV6-1
clone size: NA
CDR3 DNA: TGTGCCAGCAGACAGGGCGGACCCTCTTACGAGCAGTACTTC
CDR3 protein: CASRQGGPSYEQYF

J gene: TRBJ2-3
D gene: NA
V gene: TRBV5-1
clone size: NA
CDR3 DNA: TGCGCCAGCAGAGGGAACACAGATACGCAGTATTTT
CDR3 protein: CASRGNTDTQYF

J gene: TRBJ1-3
D gene: NA
V gene: TRBV6-1
clone size: NA
CDR3 DNA: TGTGCCAGCAGTGAAATGTGGATGGTCTCTGGAAACACCATATATTTT
CDR3 protein: CASSEMWMVSGNTIYF

J gene: TRBJ2-2
D gene: TRBD2
V gene: TRBV4-1
clone size: NA
CDR3 DNA: TGCGCCAGCAGCCATCCGGGACTAGCGAACACCGGGGAGCTGTTTTTT
CDR3 protein: CASSHPGLANTGELFF

J gene: TRBJ1-5
D gene: TRBD1
V gene: TRBV19
clone size: NA
CDR3 DNA: TGTGCCACAACCCGGTTTGGGACAGCTAATCAGCCCCAGCATTTT
CDR3 protein: CATTRFGTANQPQHF

J gene: TRBJ2-7
D gene: TRBD1
V gene: TRBV28
clone size: NA
CDR3 DNA: TGTGCCAGCAGCCCGGGACAGGGGCCCTACGAGCAGTACTTC
CDR3 protein: CASSPGQGPYEQYF

J gene: TRBJ2-5
D gene: TRBD2
V gene: TRBV7-2
clone size: NA
CDR3 DNA: TGTGCCAGCAGCCCGGCGGGGGGGGAGACCCAGTACTTC
CDR3 protein: CASSPAGGETQYF

J gene: TRBJ2-7
D gene: NA
V gene: TRBV6-6
clone size: NA
CDR3 DNA: TGTGCCAGTTCACCGCCCACTAACTACGAGCAGTACTTC
CDR3 protein: CASSPPTNYEQYF

J gene: TRBJ2-1
D gene: TRBD2
V gene: TRBV7-9
clone size: NA
CDR3 DNA: TGTGCCAGCAGCCCAAAGGCCGGACTAGCGATTAACAATGAGCAGTTCTTC
CDR3 protein: CASSPKAGLAINNEQFF

J gene: TRBJ1-1
D gene: NA
V gene: TRBV6-6
clone size: NA
CDR3 DNA: TGTGCCAGCAGTTACTCGGCCGGACGGAAGAACACTGAAGCTTTCTTT
CDR3 protein: CASSYSAGRKNTEAFF

J gene: TRBJ2-3
D gene: NA
V gene: TRBV28
clone size: NA
CDR3 DNA: TGTGCCAGCAGTTTGATGGGAGATACGCAGTATTTT
CDR3 protein: CASSLMGDTQYF

J gene: TRBJ2-7
D gene: NA
V gene: TRBV2
clone size: NA
CDR3 DNA: TGTGCCAGCAGTCCACAGACCTACGAGCAGTACTTC
CDR3 protein: CASSPQTYEQYF

J gene: TRBJ2-3
D gene: NA
V gene: TRBV4-2
clone size: NA
CDR3 DNA: TGTGCCAGCAGCCAAGGTGAGGGAGGTGTTCACACAGATACGCAGTATTTT
CDR3 protein: CASSQGEGGVHTDTQYF

J gene: TRBJ1-5
D gene: TRBD1
V gene: TRBV6-1
clone size: NA
CDR3 DNA: TGTGCCAGCAGTGAAGGACAGGGGAGCAATCAGCCCCAGCATTTT
CDR3 protein: CASSEGQGSNQPQHF

J gene: TRBJ2-7
D gene: TRBD2
V gene: TRBV5-4
clone size: NA
CDR3 DNA: TGTGCCAGCAGCCAAAGCGGGAGGGAGTACGAGCAGTACTTC
CDR3 protein: CASSQSGREYEQYF

J gene: TRBJ1-3
D gene: NA
V gene: TRBV20-1
clone size: NA
CDR3 DNA: TGCAGTGCTAGAAGTCCCATATATTTT
CDR3 protein: CSARSPIYF

J gene: TRBJ1-3
D gene: NA
V gene: TRBV5-1
clone size: NA
CDR3 DNA: TGCGCCAGCAGTCTGATGGGGGGCAACTCTGGAAACACCATATATTTT
CDR3 protein: CASSLMGGNSGNTIYF

J gene: TRBJ1-5
D gene: TRBD1
V gene: TRBV6-6
clone size: NA
CDR3 DNA: TGTGCCAGCAGCCACGGACAGGGGTCGTTGCAGCCCCAGCATTTT
CDR3 protein: CASSHGQGSLQPQHF

J gene: TRBJ2-7
D gene: TRBD2
V gene: TRBV6-5
clone size: NA
CDR3 DNA: TGTGCCAGCAGTTACTCGACGGTAGCGGGAGGCGACGAGCAGTACTTC
CDR3 protein: CASSYSTVAGGDEQYF

J gene: TRBJ2-1
D gene: TRBD2
V gene: TRBV14
clone size: NA
CDR3 DNA: TGTGCCAGCAGCCCGATCAGACTAGCGAGGTCCAACAATGAGCAGTTCTTC
CDR3 protein: CASSPIRLARSNNEQFF

J gene: TRBJ1-1
D gene: TRBD1
V gene: TRBV28
clone size: NA
CDR3 DNA: TGTGCCAGCAGTTTTAATGTGGTCGAACAGGGGGAGGGGATACTCTTT
CDR3 protein: CASSFNVVEQGEGILF

J gene: TRBJ2-7
D gene: TRBD2
V gene: TRBV19
clone size: NA
CDR3 DNA: TGTGCCAGTAGTATAGGAGGCGGGAGGGCCCTCGTCGAGCAGTACTTC
CDR3 protein: CASSIGGGRALVEQYF

J gene: TRBJ2-1
D gene: NA
V gene: TRBV9
clone size: NA
CDR3 DNA: TGTGCCAGCAGCCCAGCCCAGAGGCCCATCAATGAGCAGTTCTTC
CDR3 protein: CASSPAQRPINEQFF

J gene: TRBJ2-4
D gene: NA
V gene: TRBV30
clone size: NA
CDR3 DNA: TGTGCCTGGAGTTTGGTAGGGCGGATTCAGTACTTC
CDR3 protein: CAWSLVGRIQYF

J gene: TRBJ2-5
D gene: NA
V gene: TRBV18
clone size: NA
CDR3 DNA: TGTGCCAGCTCACCAGACAGGTTGCCGTCCCAGTACTTC
CDR3 protein: CASSPDRLPSQYF

J gene: TRBJ2-7
D gene: TRBD2
V gene: TRBV2
clone size: NA
CDR3 DNA: TGTGCCAGCAGTTGGACTAGCGCCGAGCAGTACTTC
CDR3 protein: CASSWTSAEQYF

J gene: TRBJ1-1
D gene: NA
V gene: TRBV30
clone size: NA
CDR3 DNA: TGTGCCTGGAGTCCCCCCTGGGGGGTGATTTACACTGAAGCTTTCTTT
CDR3 protein: CAWSPPWGVIYTEAFF

J gene: TRBJ2-5
D gene: NA
V gene: TRBV15
clone size: NA
CDR3 DNA: TGTGCCACCAGCAGAACCAGGAATTCGGGAGAGACCCAGTACTTC
CDR3 protein: CATSRTRNSGETQYF